These 23 T cell receptor beta chains share one sample of origin, sequenced in a study of beta chain features in type 1 diabetes. Every bit of the isolated RNA underwent reverse transcription, so sequencing read expressed TCRB transcripts. TCRdb's table, derived via immunoSEQ multiplex PCR, lists solely in-frame clones and lacks some. The sample lists roughly 140,000 clones; less than 8.5% were seen once. The specimen sequenced was central memory CD4+ T cells from blood. The receptor set was obtained from a woman under 40 in good health.

As to this clone: The sample contains more than one DNA sequence encoding this CDR3. The chain has TRBV19 and TRBJ2-5; D is uncertain. The germline gives CDR1 LNHDA, CDR2 SQIVND (reference sequence). Trimming took off 3 bases at V and 0 bases at J, with 5 bases between the two ends. The CDR3 has 13 residues. The CDR3 loop is CASSIRDQETQYF. The CDR3 bases are TGTGCCAGTAGTATTCGGGACCAAGAGACCCAGTACTTC.

The sample holds many counts of this clone. The chain combines TRBV28 with TRBJ2-7; D remains ambiguous. The CDR3 spans 12 residues. V was pared by 9 bases and J by 6 bases, with 15 bases between. Germline V gene data show CDR1 as MDHEN and CDR2 as SYDVKM. The CDR3 nucleotides read TGTGCCAGTATTCCGAACTCTGGCGAGCAGTACTTC. Translation: CASIPNSGEQYF.

The chain couples TRBV28 to TRBJ2-7; TRBD2 is a possible D gene (7 bases). This CDR3 region has 14 residues. Trimming removed 6 bases from V and 2 bases from J, with 14 bases in between. Germline CDR1 MDHEN, CDR2 SYDVKM. CDR3 loop: CASRMEGGTYEQYF. The DNA of the CDR3 is TGTGCCAGCAGGATGGAGGGGGGGACCTACGAGCAGTACTTC.

This clone turned up a few times. The V and J genes are TRBV7-2 and TRBJ1-5, with D hard to call. V lost 5 bases, J lost 3 bases, and 14 bases lay in between. From germline, CDR1 is SGHTA and CDR2 FQGNSA. CDR3 length: 15 amino acids. In DNA form, the CDR3 reads TGTGCCAGCAGCCCTGGCAGGCCACTCAATCAGCCCCAGCATTTT. Its protein is CASSPGRPLNQPQHF. The variable domain in full, completed from reference TRBV7-2 and TRBJ1-5, reads GAGVSQSPSNKVTEKGKDVELRCDPISGHTALYWYRQSLGQGLEFLIYFQGNSAPDKSGLPSDRFSAERTGGSVSTLTIQRTQQEDSAVYLCASSPGRPLNQPQHFGDGTRLSIL.

Here the CDR3 reads CASSLNQAQSYRGYTF. The CDR3 DNA is TGTGCCAGCAGCTTAAACCAGGCCCAAAGCTATCGGGGCTACACCTTC. The V call is TRBV7-8, the J call TRBJ1-2; D not resolved. Looked up from germline, CDR1 is SGHVS and CDR2 is FQNEAQ. V lost 2 bases, J lost 8 bases, and 21 bases lay in between. This CDR3 is built from 16 residues.

This clone has a handful of counts. The rearrangement joins TRBV9 to TRBJ2-5, with TRBD2 identical over 8 bases. Trimming removed 3 bases from V and 2 bases from J; junction bases left unmatched: 6. The CDR3 runs 15 residues. Per the germline V gene, CDR1 is SGDLS and CDR2 is YYNGEE. The CDR3 DNA reads as TGTGCCAGCAGCGGGGGAGGCGGGAGGCAAGAGACCCAGTACTTC. It is translated as CASSGGGGRQETQYF.

This clone was counted between two and nine times. The chain recombines TRBV28 with TRBJ1-5; 9 bases map to TRBD1. With 5 bases clipped from V and 0 bases from J, the junction kept 17 bases outside the gene matches. The germline gives CDR1 MDHEN, CDR2 SYDVKM. The CDR3 is 20 residues long. The chain's CDR3 is CASSVFPGQGNYYSNQPQHF. The CDR3 DNA follows: TGTGCCAGCAGTGTATTTCCGGGACAGGGTAACTATTATAGCAATCAGCCCCAGCATTTT.

J is TRBJ1-2 and V is TRBV28; no clear D. V was trimmed by 5 bases and J by 2 bases, leaving 12 bases between them. The CDR3 covers 14 residues. The germline V gene has CDR1 MDHEN and CDR2 SYDVKM. The CDR3 region has the DNA TGTGCCAGCAGTCCCATCGGGAGGAACTATGGCTACACCTTC. Translating it yields CASSPIGRNYGYTF.

The chain links TRBV14 to TRBJ2-5, with 8 bases that match TRBD1. Germline V CDR1 and CDR2: SGHDN, FVKESK. CDR3 length: 15 residues. Trimming removed 0 bases from V and 6 bases from J; junction bases left unmatched: 6. This CDR3 is CASSQETGAVQTQYF. CDR3 DNA: TGTGCCAGCAGCCAAGAGACAGGGGCTGTGCAGACCCAGTACTTC.

This clone has only a few counts. The V gene is TRBV7-2, the J gene TRBJ1-4; D may be TRBD1 (5 bases). The CDR3 runs to 15 residues. V shed 5 bases and J shed 9 bases, with 19 bases lying between them. Germline V gene sequence: CDR1 SGHTA, CDR2 FQGNSA. The CDR3 is CASSPRRGHGQKLFF. The CDR3 nucleotides are TGTGCCAGCAGCCCCAGGAGGGGCCACGGGCAAAAACTGTTTTTT.

This clone was seen at least ten times. The rearrangement joins TRBV28 to TRBJ2-7, with 12 bases fitting TRBD2. From germline, CDR1 is MDHEN and CDR2 SYDVKM. V was clipped by 5 bases and J by 0 bases; unmatched bases: 5. CDR3 length: 16 amino acids. The CDR3 here is CASSQGLAGNSYEQYF. Here the CDR3 DNA reads TGTGCCAGCAGTCAAGGACTAGCGGGAAACTCCTACGAGCAGTACTTC.

This clone was counted between two and nine times. J is TRBJ2-7 and V is TRBV2; TRBD1 matches 7 bases. Germline CDR1 and CDR2: SNHLY and FYNNEI. The CDR3 extends over 15 amino acids. V gave up 2 bases and J gave up 6 bases; unmatched junction bases: 10. CDR3 protein: CASSESSRQGSEQYF. DNA of the CDR3: TGTGCCAGCAGTGAATCTTCGCGACAGGGTTCCGAGCAGTACTTC.

The V call is TRBV18, the J call TRBJ1-1, with 8 bases fitting TRBD1. The CDR3 is 14 amino acids. The V gene's germline CDR1 is KGHSH and CDR2 LQKENI. V shed 6 bases, J shed 4 bases, and the junction held 7 bases outside the gene matches. CDR3 sequence: CASSPDRGGTEAFF. The CDR3 nucleotides are TGTGCCAGCTCGCCCGACAGGGGAGGCACTGAAGCTTTCTTT.

This clone was seen ten or more times. The CDR3 sequence is CASSAQGYTEAFF. In DNA, the CDR3 is TGTGCCAGCAGTGCGCAGGGGTACACTGAAGCTTTCTTT. J is TRBJ1-1 and V is TRBV2, with D possibly TRBD1 on 6 matching bases. The CDR3 extends over 13 amino acids. Germline loops: CDR1 SNHLY, CDR2 FYNNEI. Between the trimmed V and J ends, which lost 4 bases and 3 bases, there was a span of 9 bases.

V gene TRBV18 combines with J gene TRBJ1-2; 9 positions agree with TRBD1. Germline-derived CDR1 and CDR2 are KGHSH and LQKENI. The CDR3 extends over 13 amino acids. V trimming: 3 bases; J trimming: 9 bases; junction bases outside the gene matches: 5. The CDR3 region is CASSPGQGESYTF. The CDR3 DNA sequence: TGTGCCAGCTCACCGGGACAGGGTGAGAGCTACACCTTC.

The rearrangement joins TRBV6-5 to TRBJ1-2; no reliable D call. Germline CDR1 and CDR2: MNHEY and SVGAGI. The CDR3 consists of 13 residues. V lost 0 bases to trimming and J lost 7 bases, with 9 bases between them. CDR3 residues: CASSYSAFPGYTF. The CDR3 region has the DNA TGTGCCAGCAGTTACTCGGCCTTCCCTGGCTACACCTTC.

The chain recombines TRBV4-2 with TRBJ2-1; 9 bases match TRBD2. Per the germline V gene, CDR1 is LGHNA and CDR2 is YNFKEQ. CDR3 length: 17 residues. After removal of 0 bases from V and 16 bases from J, the junction contained 19 bases not matched to a gene. The CDR3 DNA follows: TGTGCCAGCAGCCAAGATCACTCACCGGGACTAGCCCCCTCGGAATTCTTC. This codes for CASSQDHSPGLAPSEFF.

The sample holds a few counts of this clone. The chain is built from TRBV9 and TRBJ2-3, with 16 bases aligning to TRBD2. J was trimmed by 3 bases and V by 2 bases; bases with no gene match: 9. Germline lookup yields CDR1 SGDLS and CDR2 YYNGEE. The CDR3 has 19 amino acids. CDR3 loop: CASSVGTSGRAKLTDTQYF. In nucleotides, the CDR3 is TGTGCCAGCAGCGTCGGGACTAGCGGGAGGGCCAAGTTAACAGATACGCAGTATTTT.

This clone was seen only a few times. V is TRBV28 and J is TRBJ2-5, with D possibly matching TRBD2 (7 bases). The length of the CDR3 is 15 residues. Trimming pared 6 bases from V and 2 bases from J, leaving 16 bases between. Per germline, CDR1 MDHEN and CDR2 SYDVKM. The CDR3 here is CASRGGAGRQETQYF. The CDR3 region has the DNA TGTGCCAGCAGGGGGGGGGCAGGCCGTCAAGAGACCCAGTACTTC. The full variable domain, in which reference TRBV28 and TRBJ2-5 provide the parts outside the CDR3, is DVKVTQSSRYLVKRTGEKVFLECVQDMDHENMFWYRQDPGLGLRLIYFSYDVKMKEKGDIPEGYSVSREKKERFSLILESASTNQTSMYLCASRGGAGRQETQYFGPGTRLLVL.

The genes are TRBV30 and TRBJ2-7, with 9 positions matching TRBD2. Germline V gene sequence: CDR1 GTSNPN, CDR2 SVGIG (reference sequence). The CDR3 runs 16 residues. V lost 3 bases to trimming and J lost 3 bases; unmatched junction nucleotides: 12. The CDR3 coding sequence is TGTGCCTGGAGACCTACCGGACTAGCGAGGTACTACGAGCAGTACTTC. Amino acids: CAWRPTGLARYYEQYF.

This clone has only a few counts. V and J are TRBV7-8 and TRBJ2-5; the match to TRBD1 covers 7 bases. V lost 1 base and J lost 4; bases outside the gene matches: 9. Germline assignment: CDR1 SGHVS and CDR2 FQNEAQ. This CDR3 region has 16 residues. CDR3 bases: TGTGCCAGCAGCTTAGATCTGGGGCGACAGGGAGAGACCCAGTACTTC. It encodes CASSLDLGRQGETQYF.

This clone was recorded a few times. The chain combines TRBV4-3 with TRBJ1-2; TRBD1 is a possible D gene (5 bases). The V end lost 2 bases, the J end lost 12 bases, and 22 bases lay between the germline ends. The CDR3 covers 15 residues. Germline V gives CDR1 LGHNA, CDR2 YSLEER. This CDR3 reads CASSQTQDTTVGDTF. As DNA, the CDR3 is TGCGCCAGCAGCCAAACACAGGACACGACGGTTGGAGACACCTTC.

The chain combines TRBV5-4 with TRBJ2-3, with unresolved D. V gave up 6 bases and J gave up 5 bases, with 7 bases separating them. CDR3 length: 11 amino acids. Germline CDR1 SGHNT, CDR2 YYREEE (reference sequence). CDR3: CASTWRDTQYF. The CDR3 DNA sequence: TGTGCCAGCACCTGGAGAGATACGCAGTATTTT. The variable domain in full, completed from reference TRBV5-4 and TRBJ2-3, reads ETGVTQSPTHLIKTRGQQVTLRCSSQSGHNTVSWYQQALGQGPQFIFQYYREEENGRGNFPPRFSGLQFPNYSSELNVNALELDDSALYLCASTWRDTQYFGPGTRLTVL.